A selection of T cell receptor beta chains follows, all from one sample in a study of T-cell reconstitution after alpha-beta-depleted transplantation in children. One entry per CDR3 protein results from TCRdb running MiXCR on the PCR reads. The sample contains roughly 220,000 distinct CDR3 sequences, 7% to 9% of which appear only once. Sample: PBMCs, mostly from graft donor cells, taken 360 days after TCRalphabeta/CD19-depleted stem cell transplant. These receptors came from a male patient aged 2 to 10 who had a stem cell transplant for acute myeloid leukemia, so the T cells may come from the graft donor. CDR3s include the opening cysteine and the closing phenylalanine or tryptophan. The D gene is left open where the match is weak. Only part of the rows carry a size: once, few, many, or a class if the clone is expanded.

J: TRBJ2-7; size: few; V: TRBV5-5; D: TRBD2; CDR3: CASRSTGTSGWRAYEQYF; DNA: TGTGCCAGCAGATCAACCGGGACTAGCGGATGGAGAGCCTACGAGCAGTACTTC
J: TRBJ2-5; size: many; V: TRBV24-1; D: NA; CDR3: CATSSPSDKWETQYF; DNA: TGTGCCACCAGCTCCCCAAGCGACAAGTGGGAGACCCAGTACTTC
J: TRBJ2-3; size: few; V: TRBV12-3/TRBV12-4; D: TRBD1; CDR3: CASSPWTGQADTQYF; DNA: TGTGCCAGCAGTCCCTGGACAGGGCAGGCAGATACGCAGTATTTT
J: TRBJ2-5; size: few; V: TRBV20-1; D: TRBD2; CDR3: CSATSSGGLIWETQYF; DNA: TGCAGTGCAACATCTAGCGGGGGCCTAATCTGGGAGACCCAGTACTTC
J: TRBJ2-7; size: NA; V: TRBV20-1; D: TRBD1; CDR3: CSARTTGGSSYEQYF; DNA: TGCAGTGCTAGAACTACAGGGGGGTCCTCCTACGAGCAGTACTTC
J: TRBJ2-3; size: few; V: TRBV14; D: NA; CDR3: CASSQDRGQPNPSPTDTQYF; DNA: TGTGCCAGCAGCCAAGATCGAGGACAGCCAAACCCTTCCCCCACAGATACGCAGTATTTT
J: TRBJ1-1; size: NA; V: TRBV2; D: NA; CDR3: CASSEAGLAETEAFF; DNA: TGTGCCAGCAGTGAAGCGGGTCTGGCGGAGACTGAAGCTTTCTTT
J: TRBJ2-1; size: many; V: TRBV7-3; D: NA; CDR3: CASSSDNEQFF; DNA: TGTGCCAGCAGTAGCGACAATGAGCAGTTCTTC
J: TRBJ1-1; size: NA; V: TRBV7-3; D: TRBD1; CDR3: CASSGGQPEAFF; DNA: TGTGCCAGCAGCGGGGGACAGCCTGAGGCTTTCTTT
J: TRBJ2-6; size: NA; V: TRBV5-1; D: TRBD1; CDR3: CASSFRGQMGSGADVLTF; DNA: TGCGCCAGCAGCTTCAGGGGACAGATGGGCTCTGGGGCCGACGTCCTGACTTTC
J: TRBJ2-3; size: NA; V: TRBV5-5; D: NA; CDR3: CASTLGPSTDTQYF; DNA: TGTGCCAGCACCTTAGGTCCAAGCACAGATACGCAGTATTTT
J: TRBJ2-2; size: few; V: TRBV5-1; D: NA; CDR3: CASSLVSSTGELFF; DNA: TGCGCCAGCAGCTTGGTTAGCAGCACCGGGGAGCTGTTTTTT
J: TRBJ1-1; size: NA; V: TRBV5-1; D: NA; CDR3: CASSLGGSFPPEAFF; DNA: TGCGCCAGCAGCTTGGGGGGGTCGTTTCCCCCTGAAGCTTTCTTT
J: TRBJ2-5; size: few; V: TRBV10-3; D: TRBD2; CDR3: CATLAEVYQETQYF; DNA: TGTGCCACTCTAGCGGAGGTGTACCAAGAGACCCAGTACTTC
J: TRBJ2-1; size: few; V: TRBV4-3; D: NA; CDR3: CASSQGRLPKVNEQFF; DNA: TGCGCCAGCAGCCAAGGTAGACTCCCTAAGGTAAATGAGCAGTTCTTC
J: TRBJ1-4; size: many; V: TRBV12-3/TRBV12-4; D: NA; CDR3: CASSLGTNEKLFF; DNA: TGTGCCAGCAGCCTGGGGACTAATGAAAAACTGTTTTTT
J: TRBJ2-3; size: NA; V: TRBV5-1; D: TRBD2; CDR3: CASSLQWTSGGGDTQYF; DNA: TGCGCCAGCAGCCTGCAGTGGACTAGCGGGGGGGGAGATACGCAGTATTTT
J: TRBJ2-1; size: NA; V: TRBV11-3; D: NA; CDR3: CASSRDRNEQFF; DNA: TGTGCCAGCAGCCGAGACCGCAATGAGCAGTTCTTC
J: TRBJ2-7; size: many; V: TRBV3-1; D: NA; CDR3: CASSQVGDYEQYF; DNA: TGTGCCAGCAGCCAAGTAGGGGACTACGAGCAGTACTTC
J: TRBJ2-5; size: few; V: TRBV12-3/TRBV12-4; D: TRBD2; CDR3: CASSSSGLGETQYF; DNA: TGTGCCAGCAGTTCCTCCGGACTAGGGGAGACCCAGTACTTC
J: TRBJ2-2; size: many; V: TRBV24-1; D: NA; CDR3: CATSFNGELFF; DNA: TGTGCCACCAGTTTCAACGGGGAGCTGTTTTTT
J: TRBJ2-4; size: NA; V: TRBV6-5; D: NA; CDR3: CASSYGGSPLIQYF; DNA: TGTGCCAGCAGTTACGGCGGCAGCCCGCTAATTCAGTACTTC